The 5 T cell receptor beta chains presented below share a single source sample, sequenced in a study of cytomegalovirus exposure and HLA in healthy donors. It was with 60 Vbeta and 13 Jbeta primers that the PCR ran. Sequencing used immunoSEQ multiplex PCR; TCRdb keeps in-frame clones, though not all of them. The sample carries about 200,000 clones, approximately 80% recorded once. The sample taken for sequencing was PBMCs. Every receptor here comes from a woman between 35 and 50 years old in good health and CMV-seronegative.

The genes are TRBV11-3 and TRBJ2-5, with 7 bases matching TRBD1. The J call may be mistaken, given a closer DNA end match to TRBJ2-7. The CDR3 runs 13 residues. CDR1 is SGHNT, CDR2 YENEEA, per germline. The CDR3 coding sequence is TGTGCCAGCAGCAAACGGGACAGTTACGAGCAGTACTTC. Amino acid sequence: CASSKRDSYEQYF.

This rearrangement joins TRBV30 to TRBJ1-4; D may be TRBD1 (5 bases). Between the trimmed V and J ends, which lost 2 bases and 8 bases, there was a span of 15 bases. Germline CDR1 and CDR2: GTSNPN and SVGIG (reference sequence). This CDR3 is built from 14 residues. The CDR3, as DNA: TGTGCCTGGAGTCGCAATCGGGCAGGGGAAAAACTGTTTTTT. Protein sequence: CAWSRNRAGEKLFF.

The table lists this clone with a count of one. In nucleotides, the CDR3 is TGTGCCAGCAGCCTCGGACAGTCCCATAATGAAAAACTGTTTTTT. Protein: CASSLGQSHNEKLFF. This chain uses TRBV11-2 with TRBJ1-4; the D gene is possibly TRBD1 (6 bases). The germline V gene encodes CDR1 SGHAT and CDR2 FQNNGV. The CDR3 is made up of 15 amino acids. V dropped 5 bases and J dropped 4 bases, with 14 bases sitting between them.

The chain carries TRBV4-3 and TRBJ2-5; 11 nucleotides align to TRBD2. Germline trimming cut 3 bases from V and 2 bases from J; bases unmatched to any gene: 8. Germline CDR1 is LGHNA and CDR2 is YSLEER. This CDR3 comprises 17 residues. CDR3 in DNA: TGCGCCAGCAGCCAGCTACTTGGACTAGCGGGTCAAGAGACCCAGTACTTC. This sequence encodes CASSQLLGLAGQETQYF.

The V and J genes are TRBV6-1 and TRBJ2-1; TRBD2 matches 8 bases. The CDR3 covers 13 residues. CDR1 and CDR2 (germline): MNHNS, SASEGT. Unmatched junction bases numbered 11, after V lost 7 bases and J lost 12 bases. The CDR3 DNA reads as TGTGCCAGCACCAAGACTAGCGCTTCATGGCAGTTCTTC. Its translation: CASTKTSASWQFF.